This is a list of T cell receptor beta chains from one sample in a study of control samples from healthy donors and cancer patients. The repertoire was sequenced with immunoSEQ multiplex PCR; TCRdb's copy has only in-frame clones and lacks some. The data show 150,000 or so clones, 80% to 95% seen once. Sequences were obtained from blood. The receptor set was obtained from a man aged 18 to 30 in good health. Both conserved end residues are part of each CDR3. Fields, in order: D gene, clone size, V gene, J gene, CDR3 DNA, CDR3 protein. A D gene is named only where the DNA matches it firmly. The listing skips clone size in some rows; elsewhere it reads once, few, many or a size class.

D gene: .
clone size: .
V gene: TRBV30
J gene: TRBJ2-1
CDR3 DNA: TGTGCCTGGAACAGGGCTAGCTCCTACAATGAGCAGTTCTTC
CDR3 protein: CAWNRASSYNEQFF

D gene: .
clone size: .
V gene: TRBV19
J gene: TRBJ1-5
CDR3 DNA: TGTGCCAGTAGTATGGGACTTCCCAATCAGCCCCAGCATTTT
CDR3 protein: CASSMGLPNQPQHF

D gene: .
clone size: once
V gene: TRBV4-2
J gene: TRBJ1-2
CDR3 DNA: TGTGCCAGCAGCCAAGTGATGGAAGGCTCTGGCTACACCTTC
CDR3 protein: CASSQVMEGSGYTF

D gene: .
clone size: .
V gene: TRBV3-1/TRBV3-2
J gene: TRBJ1-2
CDR3 DNA: TGTGCCAGCAGCCAAGGATTAGCGGCTAACTATGGCTACACCTTC
CDR3 protein: CASSQGLAANYGYTF

D gene: .
clone size: .
V gene: TRBV25-1
J gene: TRBJ2-3
CDR3 DNA: TGTGCCAGCAGTGAAGTCTTTCAGCCGGGGCACAAAACAGATACGCAGTATTTT
CDR3 protein: CASSEVFQPGHKTDTQYF

D gene: .
clone size: .
V gene: TRBV6-5
J gene: TRBJ1-4
CDR3 DNA: TGTGCCAGCAATACAGGGTGGACTAATGAAAAACTGTTTTTT
CDR3 protein: CASNTGWTNEKLFF

D gene: .
clone size: .
V gene: TRBV27
J gene: TRBJ2-7
CDR3 DNA: TGTGCCAGCAGGGGGGGCTACGAGCAGTACTTC
CDR3 protein: CASRGGYEQYF

D gene: .
clone size: .
V gene: TRBV11-2
J gene: TRBJ2-5
CDR3 DNA: TGTGCCAGCAGCCCGGGACTCCCAGAGACCCAGTACTTC
CDR3 protein: CASSPGLPETQYF

D gene: .
clone size: .
V gene: TRBV2
J gene: TRBJ2-7
CDR3 DNA: TGTGCCAGCAGTCGGGGCCTCTACGAGCAGTACTTC
CDR3 protein: CASSRGLYEQYF

D gene: .
clone size: once
V gene: TRBV5-6
J gene: TRBJ2-7
CDR3 DNA: TGTGCCAGCAGCTTGGACTCCATCCACTACGAGCAGTACTTC
CDR3 protein: CASSLDSIHYEQYF

D gene: .
clone size: .
V gene: TRBV7-9
J gene: TRBJ1-1
CDR3 DNA: TGTGCCAGCAGCTTACAGGGCGACGGCACTGAAGCTTTCTTT
CDR3 protein: CASSLQGDGTEAFF

D gene: .
clone size: .
V gene: TRBV5-1
J gene: TRBJ2-4
CDR3 DNA: TGCGCCAGCAGCTTGGACCGTCTAGCCAAAAACATTCAGTACTTC
CDR3 protein: CASSLDRLAKNIQYF

D gene: .
clone size: .
V gene: TRBV6-6
J gene: TRBJ1-5
CDR3 DNA: TGTGCCAGCAGTCCACAGGGATTTAGCAATCAGCCCCAGCATTTT
CDR3 protein: CASSPQGFSNQPQHF

D gene: .
clone size: .
V gene: TRBV7-9
J gene: TRBJ1-3
CDR3 DNA: TGTGCCAGCAGCCCAATGATCTCTGGAAACACCATATATTTT
CDR3 protein: CASSPMISGNTIYF

D gene: .
clone size: .
V gene: TRBV19
J gene: TRBJ2-5
CDR3 DNA: TGTGCCAGTACCCCATTGGTTCACGAGACCCAGTACTTC
CDR3 protein: CASTPLVHETQYF

D gene: .
clone size: once
V gene: TRBV5-6
J gene: TRBJ2-1
CDR3 DNA: TGTGCCAGCAGCTTCGTGAAGGGGTCCTACAATGAGCAGTTCTTC
CDR3 protein: CASSFVKGSYNEQFF

D gene: TRBD2
clone size: .
V gene: TRBV9
J gene: TRBJ2-1
CDR3 DNA: TGTGCCAGCAGCGTACGGTCTAGCGGGAGACACAATGAGCAGTTCTTC
CDR3 protein: CASSVRSSGRHNEQFF

D gene: TRBD2
clone size: .
V gene: TRBV9
J gene: TRBJ2-3
CDR3 DNA: TGTGCCAGCAGCCTCCCAACGGGACTAGGGGACTATACGCAGTATTTT
CDR3 protein: CASSLPTGLGDYTQYF

D gene: .
clone size: .
V gene: TRBV6-2/TRBV6-3
J gene: TRBJ2-2
CDR3 DNA: TGTGCCAGCAGTTTACAGCTTCAGGAGCTGTTTTTT
CDR3 protein: CASSLQLQELFF

D gene: .
clone size: .
V gene: TRBV4-3
J gene: TRBJ2-3
CDR3 DNA: TGCGCCAGCAGCCCAGGTCCCCCTTCTCATACGCAGTATTTT
CDR3 protein: CASSPGPPSHTQYF

D gene: .
clone size: .
V gene: TRBV5-6
J gene: TRBJ2-7
CDR3 DNA: TGTGCCAGCAGCACCCTAACCTACGAGCAGTACTTC
CDR3 protein: CASSTLTYEQYF

D gene: .
clone size: .
V gene: TRBV4-1
J gene: TRBJ2-7
CDR3 DNA: TGCGCCAGCAGCCAAGAGACCAGGGGGGGCTACGAGCAGTACTTC
CDR3 protein: CASSQETRGGYEQYF

D gene: .
clone size: few
V gene: TRBV21-1
J gene: TRBJ1-2
CDR3 DNA: TGTGCCAGCAGCAAAGTTCACCGGGGGCAGTTCCGTGGCTACACCTTC
CDR3 protein: CASSKVHRGQFRGYTF

D gene: .
clone size: .
V gene: TRBV4-3
J gene: TRBJ2-7
CDR3 DNA: TGCGCCAGCAGCCCATCCGGGACCCTTGTCCACGAGCAGTACTTC
CDR3 protein: CASSPSGTLVHEQYF

D gene: .
clone size: .
V gene: TRBV12-5
J gene: TRBJ1-4
CDR3 DNA: TGTGCTAGTGGTTTGGAACCAGGGTACAATGAAAAACTGTTTTTT
CDR3 protein: CASGLEPGYNEKLFF

D gene: TRBD2
clone size: .
V gene: TRBV10-2
J gene: TRBJ2-1
CDR3 DNA: TGCGCCAGTAAGACTAGCGGGGGGGGTGAGCAGTTCTTC
CDR3 protein: CASKTSGGGEQFF

D gene: TRBD2
clone size: .
V gene: TRBV5-1
J gene: TRBJ2-1
CDR3 DNA: TGCGCCAGCAGAGGGACTAGCGGAGACTCCTACAATGAGCAGTTCTTC
CDR3 protein: CASRGTSGDSYNEQFF

D gene: .
clone size: few
V gene: TRBV6-2/TRBV6-3
J gene: TRBJ2-3
CDR3 DNA: TGTGCCAGCAGTCTGACTAGTCCAGATACGCAGTATTTT
CDR3 protein: CASSLTSPDTQYF

D gene: .
clone size: once
V gene: TRBV28
J gene: TRBJ1-2
CDR3 DNA: TGTGCCAGCAGTTTGGCGGATAGAGACAGAACCTATGGCTACACCTTC
CDR3 protein: CASSLADRDRTYGYTF

D gene: .
clone size: .
V gene: TRBV19
J gene: TRBJ2-5
CDR3 DNA: TGTGCCAGTAGTCTCGGGACAATAGAGACCCAGTACTTC
CDR3 protein: CASSLGTIETQYF

D gene: TRBD2
clone size: .
V gene: TRBV6-4
J gene: TRBJ2-2
CDR3 DNA: TGTGCCAGCAGTGAGACTAGCGGGGGATCCGGGGAGCTGTTTTTT
CDR3 protein: CASSETSGGSGELFF

D gene: .
clone size: .
V gene: TRBV7-9
J gene: TRBJ2-1
CDR3 DNA: TGTGCCAGCAGCCCTTTGGGGCCAGGGCCCTACAATGAGCAGTTCTTC
CDR3 protein: CASSPLGPGPYNEQFF

D gene: TRBD1
clone size: .
V gene: TRBV27
J gene: TRBJ2-1
CDR3 DNA: TGTGCCAGCAAGGGGGCAGGACACCTCTACAATGAGCAGTTCTTC
CDR3 protein: CASKGAGHLYNEQFF

D gene: .
clone size: .
V gene: TRBV19
J gene: TRBJ1-2
CDR3 DNA: TGTGCCAGCGAACAGGGCCCCGCAGGTGGCTACACCTTC
CDR3 protein: CASEQGPAGGYTF

D gene: .
clone size: .
V gene: TRBV3-1/TRBV3-2
J gene: TRBJ2-1
CDR3 DNA: TGTGCCAGCAGCCAGCCCGCGGAGGGGGGCTCCTACAATGAGCAGTTCTTC
CDR3 protein: CASSQPAEGGSYNEQFF

D gene: .
clone size: .
V gene: TRBV11-2
J gene: TRBJ2-7
CDR3 DNA: TGTGCCAGCAGCTTAGGTGGGGCAGGGTACGAGCAGTACTTC
CDR3 protein: CASSLGGAGYEQYF

D gene: .
clone size: .
V gene: TRBV7-9
J gene: TRBJ1-2
CDR3 DNA: TGTGCCAGCAGCTTGGGTACCTATGGCTACACCTTC
CDR3 protein: CASSLGTYGYTF